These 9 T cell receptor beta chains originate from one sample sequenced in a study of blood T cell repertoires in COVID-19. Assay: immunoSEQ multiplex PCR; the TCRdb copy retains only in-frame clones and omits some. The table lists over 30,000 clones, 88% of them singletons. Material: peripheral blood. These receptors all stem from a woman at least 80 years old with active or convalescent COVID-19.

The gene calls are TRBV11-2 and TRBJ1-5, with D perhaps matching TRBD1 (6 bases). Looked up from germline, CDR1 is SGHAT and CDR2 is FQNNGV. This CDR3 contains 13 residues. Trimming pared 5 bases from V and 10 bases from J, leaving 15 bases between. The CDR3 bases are TGTGCCAGCAGCCTCGGGGGGGCGAATCCCCAGCATTTT. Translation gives CASSLGGANPQHF.

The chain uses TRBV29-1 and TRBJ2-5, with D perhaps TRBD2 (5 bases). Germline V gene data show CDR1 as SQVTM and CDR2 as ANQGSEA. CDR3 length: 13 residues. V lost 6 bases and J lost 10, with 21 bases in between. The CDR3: CSVAPGVARDQYF. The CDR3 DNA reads TGCAGCGTCGCTCCCGGAGTAGCCCGGGACCAGTACTTC.

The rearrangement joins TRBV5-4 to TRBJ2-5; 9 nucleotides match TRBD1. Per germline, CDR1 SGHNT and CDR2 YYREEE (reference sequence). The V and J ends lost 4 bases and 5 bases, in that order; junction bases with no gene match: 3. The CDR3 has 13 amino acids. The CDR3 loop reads CASSATGGETQYF. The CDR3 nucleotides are TGTGCCAGCAGCGCGACAGGGGGGGAGACCCAGTACTTC.

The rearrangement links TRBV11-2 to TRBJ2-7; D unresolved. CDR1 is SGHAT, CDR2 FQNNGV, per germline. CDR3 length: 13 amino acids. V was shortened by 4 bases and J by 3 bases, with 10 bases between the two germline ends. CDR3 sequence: CASSSTDYYEQYF. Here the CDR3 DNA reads TGTGCCAGCAGCTCAACTGATTACTACGAGCAGTACTTC.

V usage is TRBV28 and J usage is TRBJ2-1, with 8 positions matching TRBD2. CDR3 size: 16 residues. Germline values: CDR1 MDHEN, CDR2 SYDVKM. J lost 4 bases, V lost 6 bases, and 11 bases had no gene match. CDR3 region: CASSLRGGTIYNEQFF. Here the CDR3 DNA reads TGTGCCAGCAGCCTACGGGGGGGTACAATTTACAATGAGCAGTTCTTC. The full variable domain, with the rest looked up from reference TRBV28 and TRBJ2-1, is DVKVTQSSRYLVKRTGEKVFLECVQDMDHENMFWYRQDPGLGLRLIYFSYDVKMKEKGDIPEGYSVSREKKERFSLILESASTNQTSMYLCASSLRGGTIYNEQFFGPGTRLTVL.

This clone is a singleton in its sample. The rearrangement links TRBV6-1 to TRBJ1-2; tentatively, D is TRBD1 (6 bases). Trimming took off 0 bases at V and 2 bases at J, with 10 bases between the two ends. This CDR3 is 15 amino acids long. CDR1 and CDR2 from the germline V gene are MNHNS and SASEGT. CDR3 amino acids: CASSEALGQNYGYTF. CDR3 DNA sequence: TGTGCCAGCAGTGAAGCGCTGGGACAAAACTATGGCTACACCTTC.

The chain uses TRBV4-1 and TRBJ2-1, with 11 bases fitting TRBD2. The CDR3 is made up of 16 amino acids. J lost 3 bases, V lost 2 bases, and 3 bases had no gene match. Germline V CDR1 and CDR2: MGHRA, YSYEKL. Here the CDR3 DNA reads TGCGCCAGCAGCCAACTAGCGGGGGGACTCTACAATGAGCAGTTCTTC. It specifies CASSQLAGGLYNEQFF.

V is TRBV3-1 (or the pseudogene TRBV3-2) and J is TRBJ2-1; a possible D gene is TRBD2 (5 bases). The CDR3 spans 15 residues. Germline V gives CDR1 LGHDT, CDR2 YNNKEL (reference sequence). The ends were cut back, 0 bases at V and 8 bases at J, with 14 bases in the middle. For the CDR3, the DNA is TGTGCCAGCAGCCAAGATTCTAGGAGGCCCCATGAGCAGTTCTTC. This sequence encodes CASSQDSRRPHEQFF.

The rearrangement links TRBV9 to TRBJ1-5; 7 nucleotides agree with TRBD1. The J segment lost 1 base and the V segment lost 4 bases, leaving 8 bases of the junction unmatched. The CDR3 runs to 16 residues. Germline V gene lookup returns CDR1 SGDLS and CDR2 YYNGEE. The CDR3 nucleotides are TGTGCCAGCAGCAGCGGAACGACAGGGAGCAATCAGCCCCAGCATTTT. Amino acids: CASSSGTTGSNQPQHF.